This T cell receptor beta chain was observed in a study of early T cells in non-severe SARS-CoV-2 infection. Looking at the study overall: Sequencing used unsorted whole-blood bulk RNA, so chains lack pairing. The study, taken as a whole, reports: Private and CD4 specificities were missed by VDJdb matching, skewed to anti-spike CD8.

This clonotype has just a few counts. Its cognate antigen is unknown. In the library, individual cDNA molecules carried attached unique molecular identifiers. Each CDR3 protein gets one entry after TCRdb re-called the 5' RACE reads with MiXCR. This sample has tens of thousands of distinct CDR3 sequences, with over 9% found just once. The CDR3 spans 14 residues. CDR1 and CDR2 from the germline V gene are MNHEY and SVGAGI. Trimming left V 0 bases short and J 6 bases short, with 9 bases between. V and J are TRBV6-5 and TRBJ1-5; D remains unclear. The source material was whole blood, sampled at baseline. The receptor was derived from an adult who was a healthcare worker with PCR-confirmed SARS-CoV-2 infection or an uninfected control (not recorded which). For the CDR3, the DNA is TGTGCCAGCAGTTACTCGGCGGGGAGTCAGCCCCAGCATTTT. Amino acids: CASSYSAGSQPQHF.